This is a list of T cell receptor beta chains from one sample in a study of blood T cell repertoires in COVID-19. Profiled with immunoSEQ multiplex PCR; TCRdb holds only in-frame clones, not every one. This table has about half a million clones, roughly 87% appearing once. The specimen was peripheral blood. These TCRs come from a man aged 18 to 29 with COVID-19, enrolled during active disease. Each CDR3 is given with its conserved first and last residue. The D gene is left open where the match is weak. Size values are once, few and many counts, or a class for expanded clones, and some rows have none.

D	length	V	J	size	DNA	CDR3
TRBD1	17	TRBV19	TRBJ1-3	-	TGTGCCAGTAGTCCCCGGGACAGGGGGGGTCATGGAAACACCATATATTTT	CASSPRDRGGHGNTIYF
TRBD1	18	TRBV4-1	TRBJ1-2	-	TGCGCCAGCAGCCACGCAGGGACAGGCAGTGACGACCTCTATGGCTACACCTTC	CASSHAGTGSDDLYGYTF
-	13	TRBV5-1	TRBJ2-5	-	TGCGCCAGCAGCTTGTTGAGTCAAGAGACCCAGTACTTC	CASSLLSQETQYF
TRBD1	15	TRBV5-8	TRBJ1-2	-	TGTGCCAGCAACTATTATACAGGGGGCGCGGATGGCTACACCTTC	CASNYYTGGADGYTF
-	15	TRBV11-2	TRBJ2-7	-	TGTGCCAGCAGCTTCGCACAGGGAAAAGCCTACGAGCAGTACTTC	CASSFAQGKAYEQYF
-	14	TRBV3-1/TRBV3-2	TRBJ2-5	once	TGTGCCAGCAGCCAAAGGAGCACCCAAGAGACCCAGTACTTC	CASSQRSTQETQYF
TRBD1	14	TRBV19	TRBJ1-1	-	TGTGCCAGTACCCGGGACAGGACCAGAACTGAAGCTTTCTTT	CASTRDRTRTEAFF
TRBD2	20	TRBV3-1/TRBV3-2	TRBJ2-1	-	TGTGCCAGCAGCAAACGGGGTCTGGGACTAGCCGTGAGCTCCTACAATGAGCAGTTCTTC	CASSKRGLGLAVSSYNEQFF
-	16	TRBV19	TRBJ1-2	-	TGTGCCAGTAGTATTGGCTCGGGGGGGATGAGGTATGGCTACACCTTC	CASSIGSGGMRYGYTF
-	18	TRBV3-1/TRBV3-2	TRBJ1-6	-	TGTGCCAGCAGCCAAGGTCTACGGCTAGCCGCGAGGGCCTCACCCCTCCACTTT	CASSQGLRLAARASPLHF
-	14	TRBV9	TRBJ2-7	-	TGTGCCAGCAGCGTACGGACACGACCCTACGAGCAGTACTTC	CASSVRTRPYEQYF
TRBD2	13	TRBV19	TRBJ2-7	-	TGTGCCAGTTCTGTTGGGGGAGGGTACGAGCAGTACTTC	CASSVGGGYEQYF
TRBD2	16	TRBV13	TRBJ2-5	-	TGTGCCAGCAGCCAGGGACTAGCGGGGGTCGGGGGGACCCAGTACTTC	CASSQGLAGVGGTQYF
-	15	TRBV15	TRBJ1-2	-	TGTGCCACCAGCAGAGGGACAGTCGGATCCTATGGCTACACCTTC	CATSRGTVGSYGYTF
TRBD1	14	TRBV2	TRBJ2-7	few	TGTGCCAGCCGCAGAGACAGGGCCTCCTACGAGCAGTACTTC	CASRRDRASYEQYF
TRBD1	15	TRBV4-1	TRBJ1-4	-	TGCGCCAGCAGCCAAGAGGACAGGGTAGGCGAAAAACTGTTTTTT	CASSQEDRVGEKLFF
TRBD2	15	TRBV20-1	TRBJ2-1	once	TGCAGTGCTAGTCTGAACGCGGGACTAGACAATGAGCAGTTCTTC	CSASLNAGLDNEQFF
-	11	TRBV20-1	TRBJ1-4	-	TGCAGTCCCGGGGAGGGTGGGAAACTGTTTTTT	CSPGEGGKLFF
-	14	TRBV15	TRBJ2-7	-	TGTGCCACCAGCAGAGGAGACAGCTCCTACGAGCAGTACTTC	CATSRGDSSYEQYF
-	17	TRBV5-4	TRBJ2-2	-	TGTGCCAGCAGCTCCGCCACAACAGGGTATGTGGCCGGGGAGCTGTTTTTT	CASSSATTGYVAGELFF
TRBD1	16	TRBV12-5	TRBJ2-3	once	TGTGCTAGTGGTTTGAGTCCGACAGGGATCACAGATACGCAGTATTTT	CASGLSPTGITDTQYF
-	14	TRBV7-7	TRBJ2-2	-	TGTGCCAGCAGCTTAGACGGGGACACCGGGGAGCTGTTTTTT	CASSLDGDTGELFF
TRBD1	16	TRBV7-8	TRBJ1-2	-	TGTGCCAGCAGCTTAGTGACAGGGGGAGGGGACTATGGCTACACCTTC	CASSLVTGGGDYGYTF
-	14	TRBV7-2	TRBJ1-2	-	TGTGCCAGCAGCTTAGATGGACTGAACTATGGCTACACCTTC	CASSLDGLNYGYTF
-	14	TRBV11-2	TRBJ2-2	-	TGTGCCAGCAGCTTAGCTCTGAACACCGGGGAGCTGTTTTTT	CASSLALNTGELFF
TRBD1	16	TRBV4-1	TRBJ2-2	-	TGCGCCAGCAGCCAGGGACAGGGGGCGATTGCCGGGGAGCTGTTTTTT	CASSQGQGAIAGELFF
TRBD2	20	TRBV19	TRBJ2-3	-	TGTGCCAGTAGTCCATGGAGCGGGGCAACCCAGGAGGTGCACAGGGATACGCAGTATTTT	CASSPWSGATQEVHRDTQYF
TRBD1	14	TRBV9	TRBJ2-7	-	TGTGCCAGCAGCGTAGGTTCAGGGGGCTACGAGCAGTACTTC	CASSVGSGGYEQYF
TRBD2	15	TRBV11-2	TRBJ2-5	-	TGTGCCAGCAGCCGGACTAGCGGGCCACAAGAGACCCAGTACTTC	CASSRTSGPQETQYF
-	12	TRBV6-5	TRBJ2-3	once	TGTGCCGTCCGGGACTGGGGAGATACGCAGTATTTT	CAVRDWGDTQYF
TRBD2	14	TRBV5-6	TRBJ2-1	-	TGTGCCAGCAGTAGAGAAAGCGGGAGGGCCGAGCAGTTCTTC	CASSRESGRAEQFF
TRBD2	18	TRBV4-1	TRBJ2-3	-	TGCGCCAGCAGCCAAGGCCGGGGCCCTAGCGGGAGTACTGATACGCAGTATTTT	CASSQGRGPSGSTDTQYF
TRBD2	19	TRBV4-1	TRBJ2-7	-	TGCGCCAGCAGCCAAGTTGGGGCGGGGAGGGCGCCCTCAATCCACGAGCAGTACTTC	CASSQVGAGRAPSIHEQYF
TRBD1	14	TRBV9	TRBJ1-4	-	TGTGCCAGCAGCCAGGGGGCAGGCGGGGAAAAACTGTTTTTT	CASSQGAGGEKLFF
TRBD1	15	TRBV19	TRBJ1-1	-	TGTGCCAGCTTAAACCGGGACAGAGGGTATACTGAAGCTTTCTTT	CASLNRDRGYTEAFF
TRBD2	15	TRBV2	TRBJ2-1	-	TGTGCCAGCAGTGATCTAGCGGGAGGGCCATATGAGCAGTTCTTC	CASSDLAGGPYEQFF
-	14	TRBV5-1	TRBJ1-2	-	TGCGCCAGCAGCTTCGGGGACACGGACTTTGGCTACACCTTC	CASSFGDTDFGYTF
TRBD1	13	TRBV7-9	TRBJ1-2	-	TGTGCCAGCAGCCGACAGGGAAACTATGGCTACACCTTC	CASSRQGNYGYTF
TRBD2	16	TRBV5-4	TRBJ2-1	-	TGTGCCAGCAGCCCGGGGGGAGCGGGAGGCGGGCTTGAGCAGTTCTTC	CASSPGGAGGGLEQFF
-	18	TRBV24-1	TRBJ2-3	-	TGTGCCACCAGTGATTCCCGGGGTTCCAGGGGACGCACAGATACGCAGTATTTT	CATSDSRGSRGRTDTQYF
TRBD2	14	TRBV5-1	TRBJ2-5	-	TGCGCCAGCAGCTTGGAGGGAGGGGCAGAGACCCAGTACTTC	CASSLEGGAETQYF
TRBD1	15	TRBV27	TRBJ2-2	few	TGTGCCAGCAGTCCCTGGGACAGGGGGACCGGGGAGCTGTTTTTT	CASSPWDRGTGELFF
-	13	TRBV5-1	TRBJ1-1	few	TGCGCCAGCAGCCCTGACAGTCACACTGAAGCTTTCTTT	CASSPDSHTEAFF
-	15	TRBV2	TRBJ2-1	-	TGTGCCAGCAGTGAAGGGGGACTGGCCTACAATGAGCAGTTCTTC	CASSEGGLAYNEQFF
-	18	TRBV18	TRBJ2-1	-	TGTGCCAGCTCTCGAGTCGGACAGAGCTTCAATCCGATCAATGAGCAGTTCTTC	CASSRVGQSFNPINEQFF
TRBD2	16	TRBV11-2	TRBJ2-1	-	TGTGCCAGCAGCTTATTGCTAGCGGGGGGGTATGATGAGCAGTTCTTC	CASSLLLAGGYDEQFF
-	13	TRBV27	TRBJ1-2	-	TGTGCCACCTCAGCGGGACGAGACTATGGCTACACCTTC	CATSAGRDYGYTF
-	16	TRBV6-2/TRBV6-3	TRBJ2-3	-	TGTGCCAGCAGCCGACGTAGGACATCTAGCACAGATACGCAGTATTTT	CASSRRRTSSTDTQYF